Following are 30 T cell receptor beta chains from one sample sequenced in a study of cytomegalovirus exposure and HLA in healthy donors. Vbeta (60) and Jbeta (13) primers were used in the PCR. Assay used: immunoSEQ multiplex PCR; TCRdb lists only in-frame clones, some missing. Altogether about 170,000 clones are present, approximately 80% being singletons, with the ten largest covering under 3%. Sequenced sample: PBMCs. These receptors all stem from a woman aged 45-65 years in good health and CMV-seronegative.

The chain recombines TRBV6-5 with TRBJ2-2; unclear D gene. Germline V lookup: CDR1 MNHEY, CDR2 SVGAGI. The ends were cut back, 4 bases at V and 1 base at J, with 13 bases in the middle. This CDR3 has 16 amino acids. CDR3 residues: CASSLVSRGNTGELFF. The CDR3 bases are TGTGCCAGCAGTTTGGTGTCGCGCGGGAACACCGGGGAGCTGTTTTTT.

The rearrangement uses TRBV7-3 and TRBJ1-4, with D possibly being TRBD1 (5 bases). This CDR3 has 16 residues. V was pared by 2 bases and J by 5 bases, with 15 bases between. CDR1 and CDR2 (germline): SGHTA, FQGTGA. Here the CDR3 DNA reads TGTGCCAGCAGCTTATCAGGAAGGGGCGAAAATGAAAAACTGTTTTTT. Protein product: CASSLSGRGENEKLFF.

The V gene is TRBV19, the J gene TRBJ2-3, with TRBD2 identical over 10 bases. CDR1 is LNHDA and CDR2 is SQIVND in the germline V gene (reference sequence). The length of the CDR3 is 15 residues. V lost 6 bases to trimming and J lost 6 bases; unmatched junction nucleotides: 9. CDR3 bases: TGTGCCAGTAGGACAAAAGCGGGAGGGCCGGATACGCAGTATTTT. It yields the protein CASRTKAGGPDTQYF.

Concerning this clone: At one end, the junction sequence differs from germline, possibly due to a read error. This sequence joins TRBV7-6 and TRBJ2-1; the match to TRBD2 covers 10 bases. The CDR3 covers 14 residues. Germline lookup yields CDR1 SGHVS and CDR2 FNYEAQ. The CDR3 DNA reads as TGTGCCAGCAGCCTAGCGGGAGATTACAATGAGCAGTTCTTC. Protein: CASSLAGDYNEQFF.

This sequence joins TRBV19 and TRBJ1-2; D unclear. The CDR3 has 12 residues. The germline CDR1 and CDR2 sequences are LNHDA and SQIVND (reference sequence). V was pared by 7 bases and J by 8 bases, with 14 bases between. For the CDR3, the DNA is TGTGCCAGTATATCGGCCGACTGGGGCTACACCTTC. Translated: CASISADWGYTF.

V is TRBV5-4 and J is TRBJ2-1; tentative D call: TRBD2 (5 bases). V shed 0 bases and J shed 2 bases, with 12 bases lying between them. The V gene's germline CDR1 is SGHNT and CDR2 YYREEE (reference sequence). The CDR3 is 16 amino acids. CDR3 protein: CASSLGWIAPYNEQFF. CDR3 DNA: TGTGCCAGCAGCTTGGGGTGGATAGCGCCCTACAATGAGCAGTTCTTC.

V and J are TRBV7-9 and TRBJ2-1; 8 bases line up with TRBD2. Germline trimming cut 0 bases from V and 0 bases from J; bases unmatched to any gene: 4. The germline CDR1 and CDR2 sequences are SEHNR and FQNEAQ (reference sequence). The CDR3 spans 17 residues. The CDR3 nucleotides read TGTGCCAGCAGCTTAGCTCGGGGGGGAAACTCCTACAATGAGCAGTTCTTC. This translates into CASSLARGGNSYNEQFF. Variable domain in full (rest from reference TRBV7-9 and TRBJ2-1): DTGVSQNPRHKITKRGQNVTFRCDPISEHNRLYWYRQTLGQGPEFLTYFQNEAQLEKSRLLSDRFSAERPKGSFSTLEIQRTEQGDSAMYLCASSLARGGNSYNEQFFGPGTRLTVL.

The rearrangement links TRBV2 to TRBJ1-6, with 7 positions matching TRBD1. The CDR3 is made up of 16 amino acids. The J segment lost 10 bases and the V segment lost 6 bases, leaving 15 bases of the junction unmatched. The germline CDR1 and CDR2 sequences are SNHLY and FYNNEI. The CDR3 protein is CASRILGGRGESPLHF. The CDR3, as DNA: TGTGCCAGCAGAATTCTGGGGGGCAGGGGGGAGTCACCCCTCCACTTT.

V is TRBV6-6 and J is TRBJ2-7, with D possibly TRBD2 on 6 matching bases. The V gene's germline CDR1 is MNHNY and CDR2 SVGAGI (reference sequence). V lost 6 bases to trimming and J lost 4 bases, with 13 bases between them. This CDR3 comprises 13 residues. CDR3 sequence: CASSPGLGYEQYF. The CDR3 DNA reads as TGTGCCAGCAGCCCGGGACTGGGGTACGAGCAGTACTTC.

In nucleotides, the CDR3 is TGTGCCAGCAGCTTAACGGGACAGGGGTCATTCCGGGGCGAGCAGTACTTC. Translating it yields CASSLTGQGSFRGEQYF. The rearrangement uses TRBV11-2 and TRBJ2-7; 10 nucleotides line up with TRBD1. This CDR3 is built from 17 residues. Germline lookup yields CDR1 SGHAT and CDR2 FQNNGV. Unmatched junction bases numbered 13, after V lost 2 bases and J lost 6 bases.

The gene calls are TRBV4-3 and TRBJ2-1, with D tentatively TRBD2 (6 bases). Per the germline V gene, CDR1 is LGHNA and CDR2 is YSLEER. CDR3 length: 13 amino acids. Between the trimmed V and J ends, which lost 4 bases and 10 bases, there was a span of 14 bases. The CDR3, as DNA: TGCGCCAGCAGCCCTACTAGCTTACAAGAGCAGTTCTTC. It specifies CASSPTSLQEQFF.

This clone occurred once. This chain connects TRBV7-6 to TRBJ2-5; 7 nucleotides agree with TRBD1. The CDR3 has 14 amino acids. J gave up 1 base and V 4 bases, and 3 bases lay outside the gene matches. Germline-derived CDR1 and CDR2 are SGHVS and FNYEAQ. The CDR3 is CASSSQGIQETQYF. For the CDR3, the DNA is TGTGCCAGCAGCTCACAGGGGATCCAAGAGACCCAGTACTTC.

The gene calls are TRBV13 and TRBJ2-1; 9 nucleotides align to TRBD2. Germline V gives CDR1 PRHDT, CDR2 FYEKMQ (reference sequence). The CDR3 has 16 amino acids. V was clipped by 5 bases and J by 4 bases; unmatched bases: 9. In DNA form, the CDR3 reads TGTGCCAGCAGCCTTAGAGCGGGAGGCCGGTACAATGAGCAGTTCTTC. Protein sequence: CASSLRAGGRYNEQFF.

The chain uses TRBV6-6 and TRBJ2-7; D perhaps matches TRBD1 (5 bases). The CDR3 extends over 13 amino acids. Trimming shortened V by 2 bases and J by 5 bases, and 10 bases separated the two germline ends. In germline, CDR1 is MNHNY, CDR2 SVGAGI (reference sequence). Here the CDR3 DNA reads TGTGCCAGCAGTTACAGGGGATGGGACGAGCAGTACTTC. It codes for CASSYRGWDEQYF.

The V call is TRBV2, the J call TRBJ1-3; no clear D gene. Trimming pared 6 bases from V and 0 bases from J, leaving 12 bases between. The CDR3 is 15 amino acids. Germline V gene sequence: CDR1 SNHLY, CDR2 FYNNEI. The CDR3 protein is CASRVQAISGNTIYF. The CDR3 nucleotides read TGTGCCAGCAGGGTTCAGGCGATCTCTGGAAACACCATATATTTT. Using reference TRBV2 and TRBJ1-3 for the parts outside the CDR3, the full variable domain is EPEVTQTPSHQVTQMGQEVILRCVPISNHLYFYWYRQILGQKVEFLVSFYNNEISEKSEIFDDQFSVERPDGSNFTLKIRSTKLEDSAMYFCASRVQAISGNTIYFGEGSWLTVV.

CDR3 nucleotides: TGTGCCAGCATAGGCGGCAGGGTGACTAATGAAAAACTGTTTTTT. Amino acid sequence: CASIGGRVTNEKLFF. This sequence joins TRBV7-9 and TRBJ1-4; D might be TRBD1 (5 bases). CDR1 is SEHNR, CDR2 FQNEAQ, per germline (reference sequence). The germline V and J ends were trimmed by 7 bases and 2 bases, with 14 bases remaining between them. The CDR3 is 15 amino acids.

This clone was seen only a few times. An end of the junction does not agree with germline; a read error may underlie this. This CDR3 is also generated by other DNA sequences in the sample. The chain recombines TRBV18 with TRBJ1-6; D not certain. The CDR3 totals 16 residues. CDR1 is KGHSH, CDR2 LQKENI, per germline. The CDR3 coding sequence is TGTGCCAGCAGTTATGAGGGTAGAGGTTATAATTCCCCCCTCCACTTT. This encodes CASSYEGRGYNSPLHF. The entire variable domain, with the rest obtained from reference TRBV18 and TRBJ1-6, is as follows: NAGVMQNPRHLVRRRGQEARLRCSPMKGHSHVYWYRQLPEEGLKFMVYLQKENIIDESGMPKERFSAEFPKEGPSILRIQQVVRGDSAAYFCASSYEGRGYNSPLHFGNGTRLTVT.

This chain joins TRBV15 and TRBJ2-3, with a tentative D call TRBD1 (6 bases). Between the trimmed V and J ends, which lost 6 bases and 2 bases, there was a span of 9 bases. Germline-derived CDR1 and CDR2 are LNHNV and YYDKDF (reference sequence). The CDR3 has 13 residues. The CDR3 loop is CATSRDNTDTQYF. CDR3 nucleotide sequence: TGTGCCACCAGTAGGGACAACACAGATACGCAGTATTTT.

The chain uses TRBV4-2 and TRBJ2-3; 15 positions agree with TRBD2. Germline V lookup: CDR1 LGHNA, CDR2 YNFKEQ. The CDR3 is 19 amino acids. V lost 2 bases, J lost 0 bases, and 6 bases stayed unmatched. The CDR3 DNA reads TGTGCCAGCAGCCAATCTGGACTAGCGGGAGGGAGGAGCACAGATACGCAGTATTTT. It specifies CASSQSGLAGGRSTDTQYF.

This clone has a single count. This chain joins TRBV5-1 and TRBJ1-5; TRBD1 is a possible D gene (6 bases). Trimming removed 4 bases at V and 0 bases at J, with 20 bases between. CDR1 is SGHRS, CDR2 YFSETQ, per germline. This CDR3 is built from 18 residues. The chain's CDR3 is CASSPGTPGGSSNQPQHF. DNA for the CDR3: TGCGCCAGCAGCCCGGGGACACCTGGCGGCTCTAGCAATCAGCCCCAGCATTTT.

This chain joins TRBV7-8 and TRBJ2-3; 14 nucleotides align to TRBD2. The CDR3 runs 16 residues. Germline assignment: CDR1 SGHVS and CDR2 FQNEAQ. The V segment lost 4 bases and the J segment 7 bases; nucleotides outside the gene matches: 7. The CDR3 DNA reads TGTGCCAGCAGCTATGGGACTAGCGGGGGAGAAAATACGCAGTATTTT. It is translated as CASSYGTSGGENTQYF.

The J gene is TRBJ1-3, the V gene TRBV7-8, with D possibly matching TRBD1 (6 bases). The germline V gene encodes CDR1 SGHVS and CDR2 FQNEAQ. The CDR3 is 15 amino acids. The ends were cut back, 6 bases at V and 2 bases at J, with 14 bases in the middle. The CDR3 region has the DNA TGTGCCAGCAGAAGACAGGTTGGAGCTGGAAACACCATATATTTT. This gives the protein CASRRQVGAGNTIYF.

V is TRBV19 and J is TRBJ2-5; unclear D gene. This CDR3 spans 13 amino acids. CDR1 is LNHDA, CDR2 SQIVND, per germline (reference sequence). With 1 base removed from V and 8 bases from J, the gap between germline ends came to 11 bases. CDR3 region: CASSIGPTQTQYF. The CDR3 bases are TGTGCCAGTAGTATAGGCCCTACCCAAACCCAGTACTTC.

V and J are TRBV28 and TRBJ1-2; tentatively, D is TRBD1 (6 bases). V was trimmed by 6 bases and J by 4 bases, leaving 15 bases between them. Germline loops: CDR1 MDHEN, CDR2 SYDVKM. The CDR3 loop spans 14 amino acids. The CDR3 nucleotides are TGTGCCAGCAGAGCCACAGGGCTAGGCTATGGCTACACCTTC. This codes for CASRATGLGYGYTF.

The chain joins TRBV6-5 to TRBJ1-5; D remains ambiguous. CDR1 and CDR2 from the germline V gene are MNHEY and SVGAGI. The V gene lost 0 bases and the J gene lost 6 bases, with 9 bases spanning the gap. The CDR3 extends over 14 amino acids. CDR3 DNA sequence: TGTGCCAGCAGTTACTCACCGTCGGTTCAGCCCCAGCATTTT. Amino acids: CASSYSPSVQPQHF.

This clone was counted a single time. This chain links TRBV28 with TRBJ2-5, with D perhaps TRBD1 (5 bases). The V end lost 2 bases, the J end lost 4 bases, and 20 bases lay between the germline ends. The length of the CDR3 is 17 residues. The V gene's germline CDR1 is MDHEN and CDR2 SYDVKM. DNA of the CDR3: TGTGCCAGCAGTTTAGGGGCCCGATCTCCTGGGCCAGAGACCCAGTACTTC. Translation gives CASSLGARSPGPETQYF.

The gene calls are TRBV29-1 and TRBJ2-5, with 7 bases lining up with TRBD2. After removal of 6 bases from V and 4 bases from J, the junction contained 14 bases not matched to a gene. The CDR3 extends over 15 amino acids. The germline V gene encodes CDR1 SQVTM and CDR2 ANQGSEA. The CDR3: CSVANAGRMRETQYF. CDR3 nucleotide sequence: TGCAGCGTCGCCAACGCCGGGAGGATGAGAGAGACCCAGTACTTC.

The chain links TRBV2 to TRBJ1-5, with 7 bases that match TRBD1. Losses at the gene ends were 5 bases for V and 3 bases for J; bases not matched to a gene: 4. The CDR3 has 14 residues. CDR1 and CDR2 (germline): SNHLY, FYNNEI. The CDR3 reads CASSKTGYNQPQHF. For the CDR3, the DNA is TGTGCCAGCAGTAAGACAGGGTACAATCAGCCCCAGCATTTT.

This chain joins TRBV5-1 and TRBJ2-1, with 8 bases fitting TRBD2. Per germline, CDR1 SGHRS and CDR2 YFSETQ. The CDR3 is 19 amino acids. Losses at the gene ends were 0 bases for V and 6 bases for J; bases not matched to a gene: 17. The CDR3 loop reads CASSLVAGGGSWPRNEQFF. The CDR3 nucleotides are TGCGCCAGCAGCTTGGTGGCGGGAGGAGGCAGTTGGCCACGCAATGAGCAGTTCTTC.

The genes are TRBV19 and TRBJ1-5; D is unclear. Germline-derived CDR1 and CDR2 are LNHDA and SQIVND (reference sequence). The CDR3 length is 19 residues. Trimming left V 0 bases short and J 5 bases short, with 23 bases between. Here the CDR3 reads CASSIDPPFLGGPYQPQHF. The CDR3, as DNA: TGTGCCAGTAGTATAGATCCTCCGTTCTTGGGAGGTCCTTATCAGCCCCAGCATTTT.